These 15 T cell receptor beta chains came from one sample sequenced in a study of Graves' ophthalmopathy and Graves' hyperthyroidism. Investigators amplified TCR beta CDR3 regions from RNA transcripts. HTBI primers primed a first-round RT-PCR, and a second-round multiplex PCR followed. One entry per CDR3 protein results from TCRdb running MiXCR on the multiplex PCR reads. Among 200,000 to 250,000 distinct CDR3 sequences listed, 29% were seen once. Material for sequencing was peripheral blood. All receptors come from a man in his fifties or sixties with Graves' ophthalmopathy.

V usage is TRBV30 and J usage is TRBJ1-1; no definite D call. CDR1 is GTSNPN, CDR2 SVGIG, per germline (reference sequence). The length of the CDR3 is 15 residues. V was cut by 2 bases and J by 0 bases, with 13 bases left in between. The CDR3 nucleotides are TGTGCCTGGAGTTGGAGCAGTACCATGAACACTGAAGCTTTCTTT. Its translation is CAWSWSSTMNTEAFF.

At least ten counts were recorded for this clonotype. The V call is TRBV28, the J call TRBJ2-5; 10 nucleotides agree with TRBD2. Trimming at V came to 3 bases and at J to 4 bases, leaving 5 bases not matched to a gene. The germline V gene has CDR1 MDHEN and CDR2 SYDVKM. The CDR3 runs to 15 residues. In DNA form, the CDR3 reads TGTGCCAGCAGTTTGCTAGCGGGAGTAGTAGAGACCCAGTACTTC. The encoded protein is CASSLLAGVVETQYF.

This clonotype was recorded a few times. The DNA for the CDR3 is TGTGCCAGCAGCTTACCACCCCCAGCGGGGGCATCCTACGAGCAGTACTTC. Translating gives CASSLPPPAGASYEQYF. The chain recombines TRBV13 with TRBJ2-7, with TRBD2 matching 8 bases. The V and J ends lost 2 bases and 1 base, in that order; junction bases with no gene match: 10. Germline CDR1 reads PRHDT; CDR2 reads FYEKMQ (reference sequence). This CDR3 is built from 17 residues.

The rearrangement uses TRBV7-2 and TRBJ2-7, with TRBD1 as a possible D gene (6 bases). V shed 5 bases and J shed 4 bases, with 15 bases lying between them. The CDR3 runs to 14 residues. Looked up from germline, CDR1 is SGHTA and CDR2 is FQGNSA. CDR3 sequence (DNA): TGTGCCAGCAGCCCATATATCCAGGGGTACGAGCAGTACTTC. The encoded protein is CASSPYIQGYEQYF.

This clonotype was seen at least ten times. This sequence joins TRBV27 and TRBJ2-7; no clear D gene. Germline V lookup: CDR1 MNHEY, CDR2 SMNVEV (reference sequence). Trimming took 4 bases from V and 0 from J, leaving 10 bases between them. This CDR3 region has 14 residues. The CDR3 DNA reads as TGTGCCAGCAGTTCCCCGACTCTCTCCTACGAGCAGTACTTC. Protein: CASSSPTLSYEQYF.

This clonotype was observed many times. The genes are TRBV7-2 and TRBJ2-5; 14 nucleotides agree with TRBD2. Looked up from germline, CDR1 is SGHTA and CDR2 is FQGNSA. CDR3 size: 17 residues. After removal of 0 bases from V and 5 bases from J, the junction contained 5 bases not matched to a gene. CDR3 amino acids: CASSLATSGRADETQYF. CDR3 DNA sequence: TGTGCCAGCAGCTTAGCGACTAGCGGGAGGGCGGATGAGACCCAGTACTTC. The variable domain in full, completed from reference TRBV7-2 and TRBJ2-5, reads GAGVSQSPSNKVTEKGKDVELRCDPISGHTALYWYRQSLGQGLEFLIYFQGNSAPDKSGLPSDRFSAERTGGSVSTLTIQRTQQEDSAVYLCASSLATSGRADETQYFGPGTRLLVL.

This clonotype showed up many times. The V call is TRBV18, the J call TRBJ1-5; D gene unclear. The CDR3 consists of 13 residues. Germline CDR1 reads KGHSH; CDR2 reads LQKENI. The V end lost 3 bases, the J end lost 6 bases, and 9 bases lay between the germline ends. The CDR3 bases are TGTGCCAGCTCACCTCCGGGAAGTCAGCCCCAGCATTTT. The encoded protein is CASSPPGSQPQHF. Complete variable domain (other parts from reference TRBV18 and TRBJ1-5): NAGVMQNPRHLVRRRGQEARLRCSPMKGHSHVYWYRQLPEEGLKFMVYLQKENIIDESGMPKERFSAEFPKEGPSILRIQQVVRGDSAAYFCASSPPGSQPQHFGDGTRLSIL.

The CDR3 is CASSVAPDDPRYEQYF. CDR3 DNA: TGTGCCAGCAGCGTAGCACCCGATGACCCCCGCTACGAGCAGTACTTC. J is TRBJ2-7 and V is TRBV9; no firm D call. The CDR3 totals 16 residues. CDR1 is SGDLS, CDR2 YYNGEE, per germline. Trimming pared 0 bases from V and 3 bases from J, leaving 16 bases between.

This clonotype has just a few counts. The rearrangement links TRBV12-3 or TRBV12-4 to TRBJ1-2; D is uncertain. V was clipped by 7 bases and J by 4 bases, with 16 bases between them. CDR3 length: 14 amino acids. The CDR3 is CASTVQRGGYGYTF. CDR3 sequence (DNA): TGTGCCAGCACTGTTCAGCGTGGAGGCTATGGCTACACCTTC.

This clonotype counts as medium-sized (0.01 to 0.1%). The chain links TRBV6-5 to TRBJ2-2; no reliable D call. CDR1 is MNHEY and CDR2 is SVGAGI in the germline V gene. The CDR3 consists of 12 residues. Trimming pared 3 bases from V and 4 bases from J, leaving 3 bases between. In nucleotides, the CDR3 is TGTGCCAGCAGTTATTCCACCGGGGAGCTGTTTTTT. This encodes CASSYSTGELFF.

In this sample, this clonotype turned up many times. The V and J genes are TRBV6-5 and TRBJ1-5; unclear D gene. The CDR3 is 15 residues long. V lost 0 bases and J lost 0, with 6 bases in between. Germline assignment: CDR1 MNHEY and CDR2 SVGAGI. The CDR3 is CASSYSGYSNQPQHF. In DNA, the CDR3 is TGTGCCAGCAGTTACTCGGGTTATAGCAATCAGCCCCAGCATTTT.

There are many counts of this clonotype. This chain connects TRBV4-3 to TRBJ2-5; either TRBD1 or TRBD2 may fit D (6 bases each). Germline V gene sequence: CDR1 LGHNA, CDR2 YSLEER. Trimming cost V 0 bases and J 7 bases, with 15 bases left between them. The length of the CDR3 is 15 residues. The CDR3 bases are TGCGCCAGCAGCCAAGATTCGGGGGTAGGGGGGACCCAGTACTTC. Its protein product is CASSQDSGVGGTQYF.

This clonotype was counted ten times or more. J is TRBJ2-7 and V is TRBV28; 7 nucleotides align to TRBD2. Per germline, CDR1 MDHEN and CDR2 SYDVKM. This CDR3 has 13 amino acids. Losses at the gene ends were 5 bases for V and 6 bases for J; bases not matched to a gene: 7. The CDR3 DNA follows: TGTGCCAGCAGTCCAAGGGAGGGAGGCGAGCAGTACTTC. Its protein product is CASSPREGGEQYF.

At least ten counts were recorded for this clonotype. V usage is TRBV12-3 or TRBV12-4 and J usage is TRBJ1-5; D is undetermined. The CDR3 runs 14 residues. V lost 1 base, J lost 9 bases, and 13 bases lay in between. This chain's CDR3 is CASSLGRLVGPQHF. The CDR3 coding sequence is TGTGCCAGCAGTTTAGGCCGGTTAGTTGGGCCCCAGCATTTT.

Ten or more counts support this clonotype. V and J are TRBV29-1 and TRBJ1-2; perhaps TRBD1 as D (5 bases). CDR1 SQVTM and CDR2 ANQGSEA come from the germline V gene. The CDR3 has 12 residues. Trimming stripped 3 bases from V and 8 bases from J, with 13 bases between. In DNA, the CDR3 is TGCAGCGTTGATGGCAGGGTGGGCGGCTACACCTTC. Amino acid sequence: CSVDGRVGGYTF.